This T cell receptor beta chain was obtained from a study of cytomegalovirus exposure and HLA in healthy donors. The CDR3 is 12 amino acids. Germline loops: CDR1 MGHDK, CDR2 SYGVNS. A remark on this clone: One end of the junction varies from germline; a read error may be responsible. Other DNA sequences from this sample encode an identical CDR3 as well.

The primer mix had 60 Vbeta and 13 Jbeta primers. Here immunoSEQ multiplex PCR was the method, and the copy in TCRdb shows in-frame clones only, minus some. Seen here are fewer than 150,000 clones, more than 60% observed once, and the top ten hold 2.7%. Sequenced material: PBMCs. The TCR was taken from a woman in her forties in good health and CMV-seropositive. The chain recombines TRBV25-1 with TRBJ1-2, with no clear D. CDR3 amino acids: CASSEHSYGYTF. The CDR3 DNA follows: TGTGCCAGCAGTGAACACAGCTATGGCTACACCTTT.